This T cell receptor (beta chain) was captured in a study of identical twins. Points on this clonotype: Its antigen remains unknown.

The ends were cut back, 1 base at V and 4 bases at J, with 9 bases in the middle. The CDR3 runs 14 residues. Germline V gene sequence: CDR1 MNHNS, CDR2 SASEGT. Study conclusions and caveats: The presence of invariant MAIT and iNKT cells could partly confound analyses of zero-insertion sequences.

A single record per CDR3 protein comes from TCRdb applying MiXCR to the 5' RACE reads. The sample comprises 250,000 to 350,000 distinct CDR3 sequences, 8% to 9.5% of which are singletons, and around 7.1% rests with the top ten. A further study also used this sample, focusing on yellow fever vaccine responses in identical twins.

The TCR originated in a woman aged 18-30 years in good health. The genes are TRBV6-1 and TRBJ2-3; D call uncertain. Sample: CD8+ T cells sorted from blood. The CDR3 here is CASSEVPVADTQYF. CDR3 nucleotide sequence: TGTGCCAGCAGTGAAGTCCCGGTAGCAGATACGCAGTATTTT.